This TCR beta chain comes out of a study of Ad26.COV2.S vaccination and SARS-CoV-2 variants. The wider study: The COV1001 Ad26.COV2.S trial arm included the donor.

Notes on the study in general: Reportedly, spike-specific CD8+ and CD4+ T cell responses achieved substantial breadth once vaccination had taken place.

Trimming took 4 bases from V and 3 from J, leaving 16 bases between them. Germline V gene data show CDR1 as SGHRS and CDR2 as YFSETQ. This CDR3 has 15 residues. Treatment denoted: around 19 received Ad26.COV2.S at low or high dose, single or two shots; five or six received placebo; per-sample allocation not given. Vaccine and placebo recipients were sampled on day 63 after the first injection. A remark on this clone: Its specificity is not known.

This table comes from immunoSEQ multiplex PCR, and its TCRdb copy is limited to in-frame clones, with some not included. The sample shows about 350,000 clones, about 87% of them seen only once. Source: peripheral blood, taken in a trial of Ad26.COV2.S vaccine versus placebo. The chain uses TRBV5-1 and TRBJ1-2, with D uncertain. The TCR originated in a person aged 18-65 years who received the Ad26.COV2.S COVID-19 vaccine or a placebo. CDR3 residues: CASSVGFTDDYGYTF. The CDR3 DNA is TGCGCCAGCAGCGTGGGGTTTACAGATGACTATGGCTACACCTTC.